Below are 15 T cell receptor beta chains sequenced from a single sample in a study of regulatory T cells in long-lasting Graves disease. Specified time point: newly diagnosed GD, antithyroid drugs for less than 3 months. PBMC RNA served as the TCR library source. Through Arm-PCR of CDR3 regions and iRepertoire HTBI primers, TCR beta libraries were built. One entry per CDR3 protein results from TCRdb running MiXCR on the multiplex PCR reads. This repertoire shows 420,000 or so distinct CDR3 sequences, 16% found once; its top ten account for around a quarter. This sample was shared with a second study, whose subject was T cells in Graves' hyperthyroidism and ophthalmopathy.

Sequencing was performed on peripheral blood mononuclear cells (PBMCs), taken at new diagnosis, from a patient treated with antithyroid drugs. Receptors were obtained from a woman younger than 35 with Graves disease.

There are many counts of this clonotype. The CDR3 DNA is TGTGCCAGCAGTTCCGGACAGGGGACACCCTACGAGCAGTACTTC. Protein product: CASSSGQGTPYEQYF. The chain joins TRBV6-2 or TRBV6-3 to TRBJ2-7; 9 bases agree with TRBD1. This CDR3 is 15 amino acids long. Germline loops: CDR1 MNHEY, CDR2 SVGEGT. V shed 4 bases and J 2 bases; nucleotides not matched to a gene: 6.

The V gene is TRBV18, the J gene TRBJ1-6; D unresolved. Germline loops: CDR1 KGHSH, CDR2 LQKENI. Trimming removed 1 base from V and 8 bases from J, with 12 bases in between. The CDR3 loop spans 15 amino acids. The CDR3 DNA sequence: TGTGCCAGCTCACCACTGACTTCTGGTGATTCACCCCTCCACTTT. This codes for CASSPLTSGDSPLHF.

In this sample, this clonotype turned up many times. The chain employs TRBV30 and TRBJ2-3; D is unresolved. Germline V gene data show CDR1 as GTSNPN and CDR2 as SVGIG (reference sequence). Trimming took 3 bases from V and 3 from J, leaving 13 bases between them. The CDR3 extends over 14 amino acids. This CDR3 is CAWRLGRLTDTQYF. CDR3 DNA sequence: TGTGCCTGGAGATTAGGACGGTTGACAGATACGCAGTATTTT.

This clonotype has at least ten counts. The V and J genes are TRBV12-3 or TRBV12-4 and TRBJ2-1; the match to TRBD1 covers 8 bases. The CDR3 spans 12 residues. Trimming cost V 6 bases and J 12 bases; bases outside gene matches: 7. Here the CDR3 reads CASRTGQGVQFF. CDR3 nucleotides: TGTGCCAGCAGGACAGGACAGGGAGTGCAGTTCTTC.

This clonotype was seen a handful of times. The gene calls are TRBV5-1 and TRBJ2-1; 12 bases line up with TRBD2. The CDR3 sequence is 15 residues long. Germline CDR1 reads SGHRS; CDR2 reads YFSETQ. The V segment lost 7 bases and the J segment 5 bases; nucleotides outside the gene matches: 7. CDR3 DNA: TGCGCCAGCCGACTACTAGCGGGAGGTAACAATGAGCAGTTCTTC. It is translated as CASRLLAGGNNEQFF.

This clonotype occurred many times. V is TRBV10-1 and J is TRBJ2-5; D unclear. Germline lookup yields CDR1 WNHNN and CDR2 SYGVQD (reference sequence). V was shortened by 4 bases and J by 4 bases, with 16 bases between the two germline ends. The CDR3 has 15 amino acids. The CDR3 DNA reads TGCGCCAGCAGTGCAGGTGATATGGGTCGAGAGACCCAGTACTTC. This codes for CASSAGDMGRETQYF.

This clonotype was recorded many times. This chain connects TRBV20-1 to TRBJ2-3; 13 nucleotides agree with TRBD2. Germline assignment: CDR1 DFQATT and CDR2 SNEGSKA (reference sequence). V lost 0 bases and J lost 6; bases outside the gene matches: 15. This CDR3 is 19 amino acids long. This CDR3 reads CSARDRGWTSGSFGDTQYF. As DNA, the CDR3 is TGCAGTGCTAGAGATCGTGGATGGACTAGCGGGAGTTTCGGGGATACGCAGTATTTT.

This clonotype was seen a few times. One junction end disagrees with the germline gene, perhaps due to a read error. The chain links TRBV27 to TRBJ2-2; 8 bases are a match to TRBD1. CDR1 is MNHEY and CDR2 is SMNVEV in the germline V gene (reference sequence). The CDR3 is 14 amino acids. CDR3 amino acids: CAGSWTGSTGELFF. The CDR3 DNA is TGTGCCGGCAGTTGGACAGGGAGCACCGGGGAGCTGTTTTTT.

This clonotype was observed at least ten times. The chain recombines TRBV20-1 with TRBJ2-2; weak D call: TRBD2 (6 bases). This CDR3 region has 13 residues. Germline assignment: CDR1 DFQATT and CDR2 SNEGSKA (reference sequence). Trimming took off 4 bases at V and 2 bases at J, with 8 bases between the two ends. CDR3 amino acids: CSAKAGNTGELFF. The CDR3 DNA reads TGCAGTGCTAAGGCGGGAAACACCGGGGAGCTGTTTTTT.

There are many counts of this clonotype. This sequence joins TRBV5-1 and TRBJ2-7, with 12 bases lining up with TRBD2. Germline V gives CDR1 SGHRS, CDR2 YFSETQ. CDR3 length equals 16 residues. Germline trimming cut 2 bases from V and 6 bases from J; bases unmatched to any gene: 9. This CDR3 is CASSLGLAGTHGEQYF. The CDR3 bases are TGCGCCAGCAGCTTAGGACTAGCGGGGACTCATGGCGAGCAGTACTTC.

This clonotype showed up many times. The gene calls are TRBV10-3 and TRBJ2-1; D perhaps matches TRBD1 (6 bases). Gene TRBJ2-7 matches the end of the DNA better, so the J call may be wrong. Germline assignment: CDR1 ENHRY and CDR2 SYGVKD. This CDR3 region has 14 residues. CDR3 in amino acids: CAISSSGHPYEQYF. DNA for the CDR3: TGTGCCATCAGTTCCTCGGGACACCCCTACGAGCAGTACTTC.

About this clonotype itself: Given a much more abundant clone one base away, this may be a read error. The V gene is TRBV7-9, the J gene TRBJ2-1; 9 bases line up with TRBD1. V shed 4 bases and J 10 bases; nucleotides not matched to a gene: 5. Per germline, CDR1 SEHNR and CDR2 FQNEAQ (reference sequence). CDR3 size: 13 residues. In DNA, the CDR3 is TGTGCCAGCAGCTCCTTGGACAGGGGCGAGCAGTTCTTC. It specifies CASSSLDRGEQFF.

Comment on this clonotype: At one end, the junction sequence differs from germline, possibly due to a read error. The genes are TRBV7-8 and TRBJ1-5; weak D call: TRBD1 (5 bases). The germline V gene encodes CDR1 SGHVS and CDR2 FQNEAQ. This CDR3 has 16 amino acids. The CDR3, as DNA: TGTGCTAGCAGCCGCGGACACTCTTATAGCGATCAGCCCCAGCATTTT. This codes for CASSRGHSYSDQPQHF.

The rearrangement joins TRBV27 to TRBJ2-5; 9 positions agree with TRBD2. With V trimmed by 5 bases and J by 0 bases, 13 bases remained unmatched. The CDR3 is made up of 18 amino acids. Germline CDR1 reads MNHEY; CDR2 reads SMNVEV (reference sequence). CDR3 region: CASSPRGSGRGYQETQYF. The DNA for the CDR3 is TGTGCCAGCAGTCCCCGCGGTAGCGGGAGAGGGTACCAAGAGACCCAGTACTTC.

The chain uses TRBV11-2 and TRBJ1-3, with TRBD1 identical over 10 bases. The ends lost 6 bases at V and 8 bases at J; junction bases unmatched: 7. The CDR3 has 14 amino acids. Germline V gene sequence: CDR1 SGHAT, CDR2 FQNNGV. The CDR3 DNA reads as TGTGCCAGCAGTCGACAGGGGGCTAGGGACACCATATATTTT. Its translation: CASSRQGARDTIYF.